The rows below give T cell receptor beta chains drawn from one sample of a study of CD8 T cells in ankylosing spondylitis. TCRdb re-derived calls from the 5' RACE reads in MiXCR, one entry per CDR3 protein. This table holds some 130,000 distinct CDR3 sequences, 17% found once. Sequencing was done on a sample of blood, either unsorted or a sorted T cell fraction (not recorded which). Receptor source: a male donor with ankylosing spondylitis. The CDR3 runs from the conserved cysteine through the conserved F or W. D genes are given only for firm matches. Clone size appears in some rows only: once, few, many, or a class for an expanded clone.

TRBV7-3	-	TRBD2	TRBJ2-1	TGTGCCAGCAGCCCCGTAGCAGCGGGATTCGATCGGCAGTTCTTC	CASSPVAAGFDRQFF
TRBV12-3/TRBV12-4	many	-	TRBJ2-7	TGTGCCAGCAGTATTGGAATCTACGAGCAGTACTTC	CASSIGIYEQYF
TRBV27	many	TRBD2	TRBJ2-1	TGTGCCAGCAGTTTACTAAAACTAGCGGGAGGTTACAATGAGCAGTTCTTC	CASSLLKLAGGYNEQFF
TRBV12-3/TRBV12-4	few	-	TRBJ2-7	TGTGCCAGCAGCCTGGACATAAACTCCTACGAGCAGTACTTC	CASSLDINSYEQYF
TRBV24-1	few	-	TRBJ2-1	TGTGCCACCCGATCGGGGAGGCTCTCCTACAATGAGCAGTTCTTC	CATRSGRLSYNEQFF
TRBV5-4	few	TRBD1	TRBJ2-3	TGTGCCAGCAGCTCGACGGGACAGGGTCCAGATACGCAGTATTTT	CASSSTGQGPDTQYF
TRBV29-1	-	-	TRBJ1-1	TGCAGCGTTGAAAAGAGAGGGGCGAACACTGAAGCTTTCTTT	CSVEKRGANTEAFF
TRBV28	few	TRBD2	TRBJ2-7	TGTGCCAGCAGTTTCGGGGGAGGGCCCTACGAGCAGTACTTC	CASSFGGGPYEQYF
TRBV20-1	many	-	TRBJ1-2	TGCAGTGCTAGAGTCTCCGAAACAACTGGCTACACCTTC	CSARVSETTGYTF
TRBV2	-	-	TRBJ2-3	TGTGCCAGCAGCGAAACGTTTGGGATCACAGATACGCAGTATTTT	CASSETFGITDTQYF
TRBV7-9	-	-	TRBJ2-1	TGTGCCAGCAGCTTACCGGGGAGGACCTACAATGAGCAGTTCTTC	CASSLPGRTYNEQFF
TRBV6-1	-	-	TRBJ1-3	TGTGCCAGCAGTCTCTCTTTCGACTCTGGAAACACCATATATTTT	CASSLSFDSGNTIYF
TRBV20-1	-	-	TRBJ2-1	TGCAGTGCTAGAGATCGAGGGCTGGCCTGGGATGAGCAGTTCTTC	CSARDRGLAWDEQFF
TRBV20-1	-	TRBD2	TRBJ2-5	TGCAGTGCTAGAGGTCTCCCCCTAGCGGGAGGGATGGAGACCCAGTACTTC	CSARGLPLAGGMETQYF
TRBV10-3	-	-	TRBJ2-3	TGTGCCATCAAAGTCACGAGCACAGATACGCAGTATTTT	CAIKVTSTDTQYF
TRBV5-1	few	TRBD2	TRBJ2-7	TGCGCCAGCAGCGTCGGGGAGCGGCTAGCGGGAGGGCCTTCCAAATCCTACGAGCAGTACTTC	CASSVGERLAGGPSKSYEQYF
TRBV11-2	few	-	TRBJ2-3	TGTGCCAGCAGCTTAGAACTGACTAGCACAGATACGCAGTATTTT	CASSLELTSTDTQYF
TRBV6-2/TRBV6-3	-	-	TRBJ2-1	TGTGCCAGCAGTTTCAGTCTCAATGAGCAGTTCTTC	CASSFSLNEQFF
TRBV9	-	TRBD2	TRBJ2-3	TGTGCCAGCAGCTCTAGCGGGAGATTAACAGATACGCAGTATTTT	CASSSSGRLTDTQYF
TRBV5-6	-	TRBD2	TRBJ2-1	TGTGCCAGCAGCTTGGCCGGTGCGGGAGGGTACAATGAGCAGTTCTTC	CASSLAGAGGYNEQFF
TRBV6-1	-	-	TRBJ2-6	TGTGCCAGCGGATCCCGGTCTGGGGCCAACGTCCTGACTTTC	CASGSRSGANVLTF
TRBV5-1	-	-	TRBJ1-6	TGCGCCAGCAGCTTGGATTGGGGGCGCGGATCACCCCTCCACTTT	CASSLDWGRGSPLHF